The next 28 T cell receptor beta chains were all read from a single sample in a study of blood T cells in healthy people across ages. Sample-barcoded 5' priming and a J-beta primer mix drove a second PCR of about 7 to 12 cycles. TCRdb re-called the 5' RACE reads through MiXCR, storing one row per CDR3 protein. The table shows roughly 1,300,000 distinct CDR3 sequences, with around 55% occurring only once. The source material was blood. The source is a man aged 18-30 years in good health.

This clonotype has just a few counts. This sequence joins TRBV27 and TRBJ2-7, with D uncertain. V was trimmed by 5 bases and J by 2 bases, leaving 16 bases between them. Per the germline V gene, CDR1 is MNHEY and CDR2 is SMNVEV (reference sequence). CDR3 length: 15 residues. The CDR3 region has the DNA TGTGCCAGCAGTCCAAGGAGCGTCCAAACCTACGAGCAGTACTTC. It specifies CASSPRSVQTYEQYF.

V and J are TRBV7-2 and TRBJ1-2; tentatively, D is TRBD1 (5 bases). V lost 4 bases and J 8 bases, leaving 17 bases between the germline ends. Germline lookup yields CDR1 SGHTA and CDR2 FQGNSA. This CDR3 spans 14 amino acids. The CDR3 bases are TGTGCCAGCAGCTCCGGGACGGGGTATTGGGGCTACACCTTC. It is translated as CASSSGTGYWGYTF.

V usage is TRBV27 and J usage is TRBJ1-5, with no clear D. The ends were cut back, 3 bases at V and 1 base at J, with 4 bases in the middle. Germline V gives CDR1 MNHEY, CDR2 SMNVEV (reference sequence). The CDR3 spans 13 residues. The CDR3, as DNA: TGTGCCAGCAGTTTCACGAGCAATCAGCCCCAGCATTTT. This sequence encodes CASSFTSNQPQHF.

V gene TRBV6-5 combines with J gene TRBJ2-7; tentative D call: TRBD2 (5 bases). The CDR3 runs 14 residues. The germline V gene has CDR1 MNHEY and CDR2 SVGAGI. The V gene lost 4 bases and the J gene lost 0 bases, with 10 bases spanning the gap. CDR3: CASSSSSYSYEQYF. The CDR3 DNA reads as TGTGCCAGCAGTTCGTCTAGCTACTCCTACGAGCAGTACTTC.

The chain links TRBV29-1 to TRBJ2-1; D not certain. The V gene's germline CDR1 is SQVTM and CDR2 ANQGSEA. The CDR3 contains 14 residues. The germline V and J ends were trimmed by 4 bases and 0 bases, with 10 bases remaining between them. DNA of the CDR3: TGCAGCGTTGTAAGCCCTGCCTCCTACAATGAGCAGTTCTTC. This codes for CSVVSPASYNEQFF.

The chain employs TRBV4-1 and TRBJ2-7; 12 positions match TRBD2. V lost 3 bases, J lost 2 bases, and 5 bases stayed unmatched. Germline CDR1 is MGHRA and CDR2 is YSYEKL. The CDR3 spans 16 residues. The CDR3 DNA reads TGCGCCAGCAGCCACCGGCGGACTAGCGGGGCCTACGAGCAGTACTTC. Translating gives CASSHRRTSGAYEQYF.

The chain employs TRBV2 and TRBJ1-1, with D possibly matching TRBD1 (5 bases). Germline V lookup: CDR1 SNHLY, CDR2 FYNNEI. This CDR3 region has 12 residues. V was trimmed by 7 bases and J by 6 bases, leaving 12 bases between them. Here the CDR3 DNA reads TGTGCCAGCAATAGATGGGACGCTGAAGCTTTCTTT. This gives the protein CASNRWDAEAFF.

V gene TRBV5-1 combines with J gene TRBJ1-1, with D hard to call. Germline CDR1 reads SGHRS; CDR2 reads YFSETQ. CDR3 length: 13 residues. The V and J ends lost 4 bases and 5 bases respectively, with 12 bases between them. The CDR3 sequence is CASSHNRGTEAFF. In nucleotides, the CDR3 is TGCGCCAGCAGCCACAACCGGGGAACTGAAGCTTTCTTT.

This clonotype was recorded only once. This chain links TRBV4-3 with TRBJ2-3; D not resolved. V gave up 0 bases and J gave up 4 bases, with 8 bases separating them. Looked up from germline, CDR1 is LGHNA and CDR2 is YSLEER. CDR3 size: 14 residues. DNA for the CDR3: TGCGCCAGCAGCCAAGACCAGGCCCCAGATACGCAGTATTTT. Amino acids: CASSQDQAPDTQYF.

Details on this clonotype: One end of the junction does not line up with germline, which may come from a read error. The genes are TRBV28 and TRBJ2-7; possible D gene TRBD2, 6 bases. The CDR3 length is 14 residues. Germline CDR1 and CDR2: MDHEN and SYDVKM. The CDR3 bases are TGTGCCAGCGGTTTCCCGGGACTCCAAGAGATCCAGTACTTC. Protein sequence: CASGFPGLQEIQYF.

The V call is TRBV25-1, the J call TRBJ2-5; D is unresolved. CDR3 length: 14 amino acids. From germline, CDR1 is MGHDK and CDR2 SYGVNS. V dropped 3 bases and J dropped 5 bases, with 13 bases sitting between them. CDR3 loop: CASSDEASWETQYF. The DNA of the CDR3 is TGTGCCAGCAGTGATGAGGCTAGTTGGGAGACCCAGTACTTC.

The chain carries TRBV5-6 and TRBJ1-1, with no clear D. The germline V and J ends were trimmed by 4 bases and 2 bases, with 12 bases remaining between them. The CDR3 loop spans 14 amino acids. CDR1 is SGHDT, CDR2 YYEEEE, per germline. The CDR3 DNA is TGTGCCAGCAGCGGAGATTACAGCAACACTGAAGCTTTCTTT. Translation gives CASSGDYSNTEAFF.

The rearrangement links TRBV28 to TRBJ2-1; D uncertain. This CDR3 contains 13 residues. Germline V gives CDR1 MDHEN, CDR2 SYDVKM. The V gene lost 3 bases and the J gene lost 8 bases, with 11 bases spanning the gap. CDR3 nucleotide sequence: TGTGCCAGCAGTTTTTCGTTTACGGATGAGCAGTTCTTC. Translating gives CASSFSFTDEQFF.

The V call is TRBV12-5, the J call TRBJ2-7; 7 positions match TRBD2. The germline gives CDR1 LGHNT, CDR2 FRNRAP. Trimming removed 5 bases from V and 0 bases from J; junction bases left unmatched: 10. The CDR3 loop spans 16 amino acids. CDR3 region: CASGPPTAGYSYEQYF. The CDR3 coding sequence is TGTGCTAGTGGTCCCCCAACAGCGGGGTACTCCTACGAGCAGTACTTC.

The rearrangement links TRBV4-1 to TRBJ2-3; D is uncertain. This CDR3 is built from 16 residues. Per germline, CDR1 MGHRA and CDR2 YSYEKL. Trimming stripped 1 base from V and 7 bases from J, with 18 bases between. CDR3: CASSQGTDAVIYTQYF. The CDR3 bases are TGCGCCAGCAGCCAAGGGACGGATGCCGTTATATATACGCAGTATTTT.

This clonotype was observed a few times. This chain connects TRBV29-1 to TRBJ2-1; D not certain. The V end lost 2 bases, the J end lost 0 bases, and 14 bases lay between the germline ends. There are 16 residues in the CDR3. Germline V lookup: CDR1 SQVTM, CDR2 ANQGSEA. The CDR3 spells CSVESPTKSSYNEQFF. CDR3 nucleotide sequence: TGCAGCGTTGAAAGCCCTACCAAGAGCTCCTACAATGAGCAGTTCTTC.

The genes are TRBV2 and TRBJ2-7; 8 bases map to TRBD1. Germline V gene data show CDR1 as SNHLY and CDR2 as FYNNEI. The CDR3 loop spans 13 amino acids. V was clipped by 11 bases and J by 0 bases; unmatched bases: 6. CDR3 in amino acids: CAGGQEFSYEQYF. CDR3 nucleotide sequence: TGTGCCGGGGGACAGGAGTTCTCCTACGAGCAGTACTTC.

Points on this clonotype: The junction differs from germline at one of its ends, possibly a read error. V usage is TRBV6-2 or TRBV6-3 and J usage is TRBJ2-3; D is uncertain. The CDR3 covers 15 residues. The germline V gene has CDR1 MNHEY and CDR2 SVGEGT. The CDR3 DNA sequence: TGTGCCAGCAGATACTCCGCACGGAGTCCAGATACGCAGTATTTT. Its protein product is CASRYSARSPDTQYF.

On this clonotype: The junction departs from germline at one end; a sequencing error may be responsible. The chain combines TRBV20-1 with TRBJ2-7; 9 bases are shared with TRBD2. This CDR3 spans 14 amino acids. Germline V lookup: CDR1 DFQATT, CDR2 SNEGSKA (reference sequence). The CDR3 loop is CSARDQREVNERYF. DNA for the CDR3: TGCAGTGCTAGAGATCAGCGGGAGGTCAACGAGCGGTACTTC.

CDR3 DNA: TGTGCCATCAGTGGATGGAATCCTGACACCGGGGAGCTGTTTTTT. Residues: CAISGWNPDTGELFF. The chain combines TRBV10-3 with TRBJ2-2; no definite D call. The V gene's germline CDR1 is ENHRY and CDR2 SYGVKD. This CDR3 region has 15 residues. The germline V and J ends were trimmed by 4 bases and 3 bases, with 12 bases remaining between them.

This sequence joins TRBV24-1 and TRBJ2-7; weak D call: TRBD2 (5 bases). Germline-derived CDR1 and CDR2 are KGHDR and SFDVKD. The V and J ends lost 3 bases and 7 bases respectively, with 9 bases between them. The CDR3 totals 12 residues. The CDR3 DNA reads TGTGCCACCAGTGATATGAGCGGAGAGCAGTACTTC. Translated: CATSDMSGEQYF.

This chain uses TRBV29-1 with TRBJ2-3; D uncertain. V gave up 4 bases and J gave up 3 bases, with 14 bases separating them. The CDR3 runs to 14 residues. The V gene's germline CDR1 is SQVTM and CDR2 ANQGSEA. The CDR3: CSVVRSQVTDTQYF. The CDR3 DNA follows: TGCAGCGTTGTCCGGAGTCAGGTGACAGATACGCAGTATTTT.

This clonotype has more than one count but fewer than ten. The gene calls are TRBV3-1 and TRBJ2-4; 8 bases are shared with TRBD2. The J segment lost 2 bases and the V segment lost 5 bases, leaving 5 bases of the junction unmatched. The CDR3 sequence is 15 residues long. The germline V gene has CDR1 LGHDT and CDR2 YNNKEL (reference sequence). The CDR3 region is CASSSSGDPKNIQYF. The DNA of the CDR3 is TGTGCCAGCAGCAGTAGCGGGGATCCCAAAAACATTCAGTACTTC.

The rearrangement links TRBV13 to TRBJ1-2; D gene unclear. The V gene lost 2 bases and the J gene lost 7 bases, with 17 bases spanning the gap. The germline gives CDR1 PRHDT, CDR2 FYEKMQ (reference sequence). The CDR3 covers 15 residues. The CDR3 sequence: CASSLITPPERGYTF. The CDR3 bases are TGTGCCAGCAGCTTAATAACACCACCAGAGCGTGGCTACACCTTC.

The genes are TRBV7-2 and TRBJ1-2; D remains ambiguous. V gave up 1 base and J gave up 0 bases, with 9 bases separating them. This CDR3 spans 15 amino acids. The germline CDR1 and CDR2 sequences are SGHTA and FQGNSA. CDR3 loop: CASSLDTYANYGYTF. The DNA for the CDR3 is TGTGCCAGCAGCTTAGATACCTACGCTAACTATGGCTACACCTTC.

Only a few counts were recorded for this clonotype. V is TRBV27 and J is TRBJ2-5, with D maybe TRBD2 (7 bases). The germline V gene encodes CDR1 MNHEY and CDR2 SMNVEV (reference sequence). The CDR3 runs to 14 residues. V lost 5 bases, J lost 2 bases, and 12 bases lay in between. The CDR3 loop is CASSSAGAQETQYF. As DNA, the CDR3 is TGTGCCAGCAGTAGTGCGGGGGCGCAAGAGACCCAGTACTTC.

This chain connects TRBV14 to TRBJ1-2; 9 bases align to TRBD1. Germline CDR1 SGHDN, CDR2 FVKESK. The CDR3 has 16 residues. With 4 bases clipped from V and 2 bases from J, the junction kept 8 bases outside the gene matches. In DNA, the CDR3 is TGTGCCAGCAGCCCCACCACAGGGGGCAGAAACTATGGCTACACCTTC. Translating gives CASSPTTGGRNYGYTF.

The rearrangement links TRBV7-8 to TRBJ2-3; either TRBD1 or TRBD2 may fit D (5 bases each). Trimming removed 5 bases at V and 9 bases at J, with 12 bases between. The CDR3 totals 12 residues. CDR1 and CDR2 (germline): SGHVS, FQNEAQ. This CDR3 is CASSPGRGTQYF. The DNA for the CDR3 is TGTGCCAGCAGCCCCGGTCGGGGCACGCAGTATTTT. The whole variable domain, filled in from reference TRBV7-8 and TRBJ2-3, reads GAGVSQSPRYKVAKRGQDVALRCDPISGHVSLFWYQQALGQGPEFLTYFQNEAQLDKSGLPSDRFFAERPEGSVSTLKIQRTQQEDSAVYLCASSPGRGTQYFGPGTRLTVL.